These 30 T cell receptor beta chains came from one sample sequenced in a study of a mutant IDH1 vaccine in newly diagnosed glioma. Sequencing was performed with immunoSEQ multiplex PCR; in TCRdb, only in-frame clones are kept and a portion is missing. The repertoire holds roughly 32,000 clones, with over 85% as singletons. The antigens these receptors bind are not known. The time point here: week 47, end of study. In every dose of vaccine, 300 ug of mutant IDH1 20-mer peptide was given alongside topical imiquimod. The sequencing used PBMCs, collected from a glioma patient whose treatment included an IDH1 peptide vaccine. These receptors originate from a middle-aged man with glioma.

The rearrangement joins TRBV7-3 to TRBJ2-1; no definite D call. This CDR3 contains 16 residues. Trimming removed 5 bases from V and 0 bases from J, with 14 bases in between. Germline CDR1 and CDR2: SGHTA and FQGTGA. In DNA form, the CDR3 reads TGTGCCAGCAGCCACTCCCCCGGTAGCTCCTACAATGAGCAGTTCTTC. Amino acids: CASSHSPGSSYNEQFF.

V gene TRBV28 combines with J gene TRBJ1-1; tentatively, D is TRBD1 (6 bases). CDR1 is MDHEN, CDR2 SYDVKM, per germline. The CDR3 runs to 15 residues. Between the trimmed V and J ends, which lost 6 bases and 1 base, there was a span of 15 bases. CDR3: CASSPDRGANTEAFF. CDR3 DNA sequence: TGTGCCAGCAGCCCTGATAGGGGGGCGAACACTGAAGCTTTCTTT.

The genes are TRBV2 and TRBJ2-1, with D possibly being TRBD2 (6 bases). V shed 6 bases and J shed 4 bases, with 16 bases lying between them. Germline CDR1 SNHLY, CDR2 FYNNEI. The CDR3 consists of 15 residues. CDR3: CASRIGVAEYNEQFF. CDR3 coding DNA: TGTGCCAGCAGGATCGGGGTAGCGGAATACAATGAGCAGTTCTTC.

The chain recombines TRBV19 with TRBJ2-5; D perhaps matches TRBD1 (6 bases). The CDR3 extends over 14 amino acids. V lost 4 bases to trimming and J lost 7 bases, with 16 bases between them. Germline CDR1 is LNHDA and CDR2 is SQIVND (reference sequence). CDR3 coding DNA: TGTGCCAGTAGTACACAGGGTCAGGGAGCGACCCAGTACTTC. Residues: CASSTQGQGATQYF.

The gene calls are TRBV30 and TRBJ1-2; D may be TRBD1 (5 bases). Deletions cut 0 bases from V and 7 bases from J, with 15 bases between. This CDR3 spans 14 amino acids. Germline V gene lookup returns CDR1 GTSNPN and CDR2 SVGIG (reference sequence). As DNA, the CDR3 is TGTGCCTGGAGTGTAGGGGCAGGGAAGTTTGGCTACACCTTC. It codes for CAWSVGAGKFGYTF.

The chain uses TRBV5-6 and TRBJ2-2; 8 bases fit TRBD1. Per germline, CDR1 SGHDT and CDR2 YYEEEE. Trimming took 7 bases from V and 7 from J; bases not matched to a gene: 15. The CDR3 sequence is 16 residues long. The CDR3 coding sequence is TGTGCCAGCGGATATCTTACCAGGGGGCGCAACGGGGAGCTGTTTTTT. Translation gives CASGYLTRGRNGELFF.

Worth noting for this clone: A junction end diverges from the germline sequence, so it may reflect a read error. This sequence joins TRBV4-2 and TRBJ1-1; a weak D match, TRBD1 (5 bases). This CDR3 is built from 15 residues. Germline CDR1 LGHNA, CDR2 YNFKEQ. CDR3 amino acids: CASRQVGVINTEAFF. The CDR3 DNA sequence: TGTGCCAGCAGACAAGTGGGGGTAATAAACACTGAAGCTTTCTTT.

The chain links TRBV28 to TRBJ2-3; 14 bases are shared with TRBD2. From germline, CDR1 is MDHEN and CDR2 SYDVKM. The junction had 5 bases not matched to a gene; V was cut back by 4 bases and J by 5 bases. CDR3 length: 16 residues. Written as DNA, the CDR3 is TGTGCCAGCAGTTCGGGACTAGCGGGAGTAGTAGATACGCAGTATTTT. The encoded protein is CASSSGLAGVVDTQYF.

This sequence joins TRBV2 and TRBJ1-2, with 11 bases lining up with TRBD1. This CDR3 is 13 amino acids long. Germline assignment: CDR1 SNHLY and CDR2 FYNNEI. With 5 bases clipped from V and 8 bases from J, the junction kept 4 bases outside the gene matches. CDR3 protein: CASSWTGGRGYTF. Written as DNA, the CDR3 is TGTGCCAGCAGTTGGACAGGGGGCAGAGGCTACACCTTC.

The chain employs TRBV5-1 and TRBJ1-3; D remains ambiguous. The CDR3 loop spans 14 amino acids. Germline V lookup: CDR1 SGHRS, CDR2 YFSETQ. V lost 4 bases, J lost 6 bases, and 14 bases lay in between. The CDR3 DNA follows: TGCGCCAGCAGCGCGGCGGGTTTCGAAAACACCATATATTTT. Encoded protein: CASSAAGFENTIYF.

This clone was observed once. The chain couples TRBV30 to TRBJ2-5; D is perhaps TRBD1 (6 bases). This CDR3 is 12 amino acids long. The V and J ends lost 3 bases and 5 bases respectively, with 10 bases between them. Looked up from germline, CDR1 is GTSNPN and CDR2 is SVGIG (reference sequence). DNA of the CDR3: TGTGCCTGGAGCTGGGGGCGCGAGACCCAGTACTTC. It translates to CAWSWGRETQYF.

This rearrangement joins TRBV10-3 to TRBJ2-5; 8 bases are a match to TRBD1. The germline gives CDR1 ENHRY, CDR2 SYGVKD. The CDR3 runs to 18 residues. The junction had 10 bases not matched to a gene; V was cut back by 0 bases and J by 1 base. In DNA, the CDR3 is TGTGCCATCAGTGAGTCGAAGGGGGGTCAGGGGGCCCAAGAGACCCAGTACTTC. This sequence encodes CAISESKGGQGAQETQYF.

The CDR3: CASSPLDIKYF. CDR3 sequence (DNA): TGTGCCAGCTCACCTCTGGACATTAAGTACTTC. The chain recombines TRBV18 with TRBJ2-7; D is possibly TRBD1 (5 bases). Germline V gene lookup returns CDR1 KGHSH and CDR2 LQKENI. V was pared by 3 bases and J by 11 bases, with 11 bases between. CDR3 length: 11 amino acids. The whole variable domain, remainder taken from reference TRBV18 and TRBJ2-7, is NAGVMQNPRHLVRRRGQEARLRCSPMKGHSHVYWYRQLPEEGLKFMVYLQKENIIDESGMPKERFSAEFPKEGPSILRIQQVVRGDSAAYFCASSPLDIKYFGPGTRLTVT.

CDR3 residues: CASTLGQGNNSPLHF. DNA of the CDR3: TGTGCCAGTACCCTCGGACAGGGCAATAATTCACCCCTCCACTTT. V and J are TRBV19 and TRBJ1-6; 8 nucleotides line up with TRBD1. The CDR3 runs to 15 residues. V shed 7 bases, J shed 5 bases, and the junction held 7 bases outside the gene matches. Germline values: CDR1 LNHDA, CDR2 SQIVND (reference sequence). The whole variable domain, remainder taken from reference TRBV19 and TRBJ1-6, is DGGITQSPKYLFRKEGQNVTLSCEQNLNHDAMYWYRQDPGQGLRLIYYSQIVNDFQKGDIAEGYSVSREKKESFPLTVTSAQKNPTAFYLCASTLGQGNNSPLHFGNGTRLTVT.

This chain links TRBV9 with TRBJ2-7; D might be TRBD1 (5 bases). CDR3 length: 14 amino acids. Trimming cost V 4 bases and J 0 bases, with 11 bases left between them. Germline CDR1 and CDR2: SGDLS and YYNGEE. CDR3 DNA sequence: TGTGCCAGCAGCCCCGCCAGGGTCTCCTACGAGCAGTACTTC. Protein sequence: CASSPARVSYEQYF.

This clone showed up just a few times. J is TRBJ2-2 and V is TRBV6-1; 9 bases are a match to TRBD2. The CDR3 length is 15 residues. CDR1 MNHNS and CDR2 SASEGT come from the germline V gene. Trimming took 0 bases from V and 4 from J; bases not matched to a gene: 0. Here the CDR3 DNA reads TGTGCCAGCAGTGAAGCTAGCGGGAGCACCGGGGAGCTGTTTTTT. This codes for CASSEASGSTGELFF.

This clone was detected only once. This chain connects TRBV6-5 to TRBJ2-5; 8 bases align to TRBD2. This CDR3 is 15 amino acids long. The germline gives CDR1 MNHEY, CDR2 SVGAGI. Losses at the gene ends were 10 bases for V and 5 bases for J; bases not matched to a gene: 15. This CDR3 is CATKTSVGLGETQYF. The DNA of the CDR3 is TGTGCCACCAAGACTAGCGTTGGGCTTGGGGAGACCCAGTACTTC.

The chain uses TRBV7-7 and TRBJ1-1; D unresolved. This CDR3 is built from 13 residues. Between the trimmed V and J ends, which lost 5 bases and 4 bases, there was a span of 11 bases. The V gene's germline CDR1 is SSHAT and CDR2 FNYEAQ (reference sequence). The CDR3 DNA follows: TGTGCCAGCAGCGCGAAGAGAGGCACTGAAGCTTTCTTT. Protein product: CASSAKRGTEAFF.

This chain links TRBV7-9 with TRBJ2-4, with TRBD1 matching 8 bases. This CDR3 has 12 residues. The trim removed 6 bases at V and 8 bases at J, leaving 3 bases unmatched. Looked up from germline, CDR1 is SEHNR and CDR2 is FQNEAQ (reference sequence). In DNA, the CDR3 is TGTGCCAGCAGACAGGGGGACGACATTCAGTACTTC. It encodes CASRQGDDIQYF.

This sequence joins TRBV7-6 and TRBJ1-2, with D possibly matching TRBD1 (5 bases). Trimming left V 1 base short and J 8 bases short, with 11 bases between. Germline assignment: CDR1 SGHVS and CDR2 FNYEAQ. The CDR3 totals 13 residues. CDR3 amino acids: CASSLDSGSGYTF. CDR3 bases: TGTGCCAGCAGCTTAGATTCAGGGAGCGGCTACACCTTC.

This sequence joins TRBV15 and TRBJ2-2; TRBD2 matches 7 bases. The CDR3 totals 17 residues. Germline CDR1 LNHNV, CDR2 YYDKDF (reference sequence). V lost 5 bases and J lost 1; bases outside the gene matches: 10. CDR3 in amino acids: CATSPEHQRGNTGELFF. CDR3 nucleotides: TGTGCCACCAGCCCCGAGCATCAGCGGGGGAACACCGGGGAGCTGTTTTTT.

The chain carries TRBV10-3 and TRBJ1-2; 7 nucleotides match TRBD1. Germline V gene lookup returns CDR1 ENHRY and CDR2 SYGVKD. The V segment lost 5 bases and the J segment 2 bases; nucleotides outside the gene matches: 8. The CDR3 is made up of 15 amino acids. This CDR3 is CAISQGPRGNYGYTF. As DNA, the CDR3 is TGTGCCATCAGTCAAGGGCCCAGGGGGAACTATGGCTACACCTTC.

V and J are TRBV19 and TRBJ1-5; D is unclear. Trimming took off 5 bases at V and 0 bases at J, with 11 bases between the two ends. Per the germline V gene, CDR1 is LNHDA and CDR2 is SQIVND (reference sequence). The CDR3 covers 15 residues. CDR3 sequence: CASSSGPYSNQPQHF. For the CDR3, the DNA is TGTGCCAGTAGTTCCGGGCCCTATAGCAATCAGCCCCAGCATTTT.

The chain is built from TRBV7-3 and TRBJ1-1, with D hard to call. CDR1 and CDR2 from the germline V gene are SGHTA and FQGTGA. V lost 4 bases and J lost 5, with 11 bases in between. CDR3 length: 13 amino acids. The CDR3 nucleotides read TGTGCCAGCAGCTCCCTCGGAGGGACTGAAGCTTTCTTT. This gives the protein CASSSLGGTEAFF.

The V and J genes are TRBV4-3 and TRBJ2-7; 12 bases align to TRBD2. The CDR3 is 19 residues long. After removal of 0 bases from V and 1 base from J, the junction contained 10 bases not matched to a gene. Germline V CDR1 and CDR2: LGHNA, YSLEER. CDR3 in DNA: TGCGCCAGCAGCCAAGACCCCCCACTAGCGGGGGGCCCTTCCTACGAGCAGTACTTC. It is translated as CASSQDPPLAGGPSYEQYF.

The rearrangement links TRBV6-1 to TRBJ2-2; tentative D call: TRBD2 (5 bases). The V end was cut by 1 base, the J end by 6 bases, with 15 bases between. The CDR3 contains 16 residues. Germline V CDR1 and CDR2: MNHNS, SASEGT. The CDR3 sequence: CASSEDGGGSPGELFF. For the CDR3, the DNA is TGTGCCAGCAGTGAAGATGGCGGAGGTAGCCCCGGGGAGCTGTTTTTT.

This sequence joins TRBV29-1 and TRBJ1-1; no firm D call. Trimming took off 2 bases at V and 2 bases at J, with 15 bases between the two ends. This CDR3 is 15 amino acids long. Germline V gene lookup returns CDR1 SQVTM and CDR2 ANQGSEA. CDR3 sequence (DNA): TGCAGCGTTGAAAGGGCCAGCCTGAGAAACACTGAAGCTTTCTTT. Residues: CSVERASLRNTEAFF.

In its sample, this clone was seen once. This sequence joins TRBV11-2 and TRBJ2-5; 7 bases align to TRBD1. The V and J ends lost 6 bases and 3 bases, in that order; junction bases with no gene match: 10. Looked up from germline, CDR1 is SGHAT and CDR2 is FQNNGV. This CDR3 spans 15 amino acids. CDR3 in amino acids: CASSPSRTGEETQYF. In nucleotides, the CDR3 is TGTGCCAGCAGTCCGTCTCGTACAGGGGAAGAGACCCAGTACTTC.

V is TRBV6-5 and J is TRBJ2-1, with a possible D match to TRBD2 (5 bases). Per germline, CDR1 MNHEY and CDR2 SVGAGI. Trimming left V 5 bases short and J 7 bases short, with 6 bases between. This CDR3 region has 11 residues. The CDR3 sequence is CASSRENEQFF. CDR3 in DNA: TGTGCCAGCAGTAGGGAGAATGAGCAGTTCTTC.

CDR3 sequence reads: CASSLVQTRAFF. For the CDR3, the DNA is TGTGCCAGCAGCTTGGTTCAGACCAGGGCTTTCTTT. The V call is TRBV5-6, the J call TRBJ1-1; no clear D gene. The CDR3 totals 12 residues. CDR1 and CDR2 (germline): SGHDT, YYEEEE. Trimming took off 0 bases at V and 11 bases at J, with 11 bases between the two ends. Combining the CDR3 with reference TRBV5-6 and TRBJ1-1 gives the whole variable domain DAGVTQSPTHLIKTRGQQVTLRCSPKSGHDTVSWYQQALGQGPQFIFQYYEEEERQRGNFPDRFSGHQFPNYSSELNVNALLLGDSALYLCASSLVQTRAFFGQGTRLTVV.